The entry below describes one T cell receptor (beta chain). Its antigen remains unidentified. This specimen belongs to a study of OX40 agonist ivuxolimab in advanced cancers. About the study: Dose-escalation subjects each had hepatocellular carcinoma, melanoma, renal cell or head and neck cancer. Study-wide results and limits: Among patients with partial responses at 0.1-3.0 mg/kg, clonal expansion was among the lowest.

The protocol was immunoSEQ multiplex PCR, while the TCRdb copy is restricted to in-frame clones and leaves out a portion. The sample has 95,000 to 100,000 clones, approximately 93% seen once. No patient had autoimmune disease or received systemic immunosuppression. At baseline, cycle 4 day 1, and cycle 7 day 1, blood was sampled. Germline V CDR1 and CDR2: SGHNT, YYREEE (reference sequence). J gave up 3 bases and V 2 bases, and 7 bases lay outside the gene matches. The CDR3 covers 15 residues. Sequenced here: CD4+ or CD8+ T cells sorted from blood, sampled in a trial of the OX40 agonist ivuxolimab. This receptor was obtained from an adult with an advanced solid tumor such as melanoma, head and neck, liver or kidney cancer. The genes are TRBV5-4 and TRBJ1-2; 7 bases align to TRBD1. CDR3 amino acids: CASSLPGQAYYGYTF. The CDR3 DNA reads TGTGCCAGCAGCTTACCCGGACAGGCCTACTATGGCTACACCTTC.